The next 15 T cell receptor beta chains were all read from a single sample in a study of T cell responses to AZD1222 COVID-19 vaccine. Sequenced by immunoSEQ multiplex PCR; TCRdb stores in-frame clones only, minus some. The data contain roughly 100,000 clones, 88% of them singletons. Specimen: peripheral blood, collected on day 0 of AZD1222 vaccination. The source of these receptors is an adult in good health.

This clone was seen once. This chain's CDR3 is CSASSRTYTDTQYF. The DNA of the CDR3 is TGCAGTGCTAGTTCCAGGACTTACACAGATACGCAGTATTTT. V is TRBV20-1 and J is TRBJ2-3, with D possibly TRBD2 on 5 matching bases. Trimming left V 3 bases short and J 2 bases short, with 12 bases between. CDR1 is DFQATT and CDR2 is SNEGSKA in the germline V gene (reference sequence). The CDR3 sequence is 14 residues long.

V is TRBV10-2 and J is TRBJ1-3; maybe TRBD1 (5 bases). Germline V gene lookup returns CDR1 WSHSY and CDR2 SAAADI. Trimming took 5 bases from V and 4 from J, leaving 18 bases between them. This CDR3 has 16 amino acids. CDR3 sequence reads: CASSRNTAGAGNTIYF. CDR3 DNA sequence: TGCGCCAGCAGTAGAAACACCGCCGGGGCAGGAAACACCATATATTTT.

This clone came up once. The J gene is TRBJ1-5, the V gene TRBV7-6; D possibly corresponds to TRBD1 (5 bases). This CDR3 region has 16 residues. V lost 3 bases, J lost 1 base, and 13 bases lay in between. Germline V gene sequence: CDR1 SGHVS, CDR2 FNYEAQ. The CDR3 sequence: CASSLFGGGSNQPQHF. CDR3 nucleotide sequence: TGTGCCAGCAGCTTGTTTGGGGGTGGGAGCAATCAGCCCCAGCATTTT.

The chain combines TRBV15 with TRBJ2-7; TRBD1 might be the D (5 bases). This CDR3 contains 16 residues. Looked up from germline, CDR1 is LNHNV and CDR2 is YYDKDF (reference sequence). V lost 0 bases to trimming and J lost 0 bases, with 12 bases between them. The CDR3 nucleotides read TGTGCCACCAGCAGAGATAGGGGTACCCTCTCCTACGAGCAGTACTTC. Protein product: CATSRDRGTLSYEQYF.

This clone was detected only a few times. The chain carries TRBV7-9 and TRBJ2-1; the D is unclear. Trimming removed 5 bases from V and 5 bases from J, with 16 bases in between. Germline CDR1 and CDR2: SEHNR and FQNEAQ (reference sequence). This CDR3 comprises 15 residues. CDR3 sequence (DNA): TGTGCCAGCAGCCTTTGGAAAAACGACAACAATGAGCAGTTCTTC. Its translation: CASSLWKNDNNEQFF.

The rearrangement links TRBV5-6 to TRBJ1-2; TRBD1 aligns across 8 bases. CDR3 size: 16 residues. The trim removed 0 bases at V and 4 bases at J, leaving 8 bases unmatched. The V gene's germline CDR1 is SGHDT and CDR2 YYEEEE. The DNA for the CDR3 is TGTGCCAGCAGCTTGGACAGGGGGATACGACTCTATGGCTACACCTTC. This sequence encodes CASSLDRGIRLYGYTF.

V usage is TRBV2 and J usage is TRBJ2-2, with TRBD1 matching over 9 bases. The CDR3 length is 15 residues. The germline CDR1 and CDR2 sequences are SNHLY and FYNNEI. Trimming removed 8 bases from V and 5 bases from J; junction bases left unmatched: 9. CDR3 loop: CASVLRDRVTGELFF. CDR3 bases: TGTGCCAGCGTTCTAAGGGACAGGGTTACCGGGGAGCTGTTTTTT. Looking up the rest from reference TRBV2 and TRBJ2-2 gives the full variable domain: EPEVTQTPSHQVTQMGQEVILRCVPISNHLYFYWYRQILGQKVEFLVSFYNNEISEKSEIFDDQFSVERPDGSNFTLKIRSTKLEDSAMYFCASVLRDRVTGELFFGEGSRLTVL.

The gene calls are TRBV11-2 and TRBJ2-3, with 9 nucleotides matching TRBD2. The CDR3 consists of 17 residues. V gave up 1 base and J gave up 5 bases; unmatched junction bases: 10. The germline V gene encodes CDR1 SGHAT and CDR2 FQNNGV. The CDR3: CASSLVSGSGGRDTQYF. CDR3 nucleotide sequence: TGTGCCAGCAGCTTAGTATCTGGGAGCGGGGGGAGAGATACGCAGTATTTT.

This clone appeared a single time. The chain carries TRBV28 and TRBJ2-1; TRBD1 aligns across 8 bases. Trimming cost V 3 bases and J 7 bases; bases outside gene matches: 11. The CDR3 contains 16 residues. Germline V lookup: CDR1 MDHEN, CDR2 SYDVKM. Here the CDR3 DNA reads TGTGCCAGCAGTTTGCAGCAGGGGGCGTTCGGTAATGAGCAGTTCTTC. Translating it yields CASSLQQGAFGNEQFF.

CDR3: CASSGQGSGANVLTF. In nucleotides, the CDR3 is TGTGCCAGCAGTGGACAGGGGTCAGGGGCCAACGTCCTGACTTTC. The rearrangement links TRBV2 to TRBJ2-6; 8 positions agree with TRBD1. The trim removed 4 bases at V and 4 bases at J, leaving 3 bases unmatched. The CDR3 loop spans 15 amino acids. Germline CDR1 and CDR2: SNHLY and FYNNEI. Full variable domain (outside the CDR3, taken from reference TRBV2 and TRBJ2-6): EPEVTQTPSHQVTQMGQEVILRCVPISNHLYFYWYRQILGQKVEFLVSFYNNEISEKSEIFDDQFSVERPDGSNFTLKIRSTKLEDSAMYFCASSGQGSGANVLTFGAGSRLTVL.

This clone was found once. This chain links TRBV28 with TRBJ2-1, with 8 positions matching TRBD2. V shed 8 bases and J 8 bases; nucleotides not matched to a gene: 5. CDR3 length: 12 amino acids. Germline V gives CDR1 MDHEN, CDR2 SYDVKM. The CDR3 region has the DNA TGTGCCAGCCTGGCTAGCGGGTATGAGCAGTTCTTC. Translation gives CASLASGYEQFF. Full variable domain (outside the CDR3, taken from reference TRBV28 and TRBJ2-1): DVKVTQSSRYLVKRTGEKVFLECVQDMDHENMFWYRQDPGLGLRLIYFSYDVKMKEKGDIPEGYSVSREKKERFSLILESASTNQTSMYLCASLASGYEQFFGPGTRLTVL.

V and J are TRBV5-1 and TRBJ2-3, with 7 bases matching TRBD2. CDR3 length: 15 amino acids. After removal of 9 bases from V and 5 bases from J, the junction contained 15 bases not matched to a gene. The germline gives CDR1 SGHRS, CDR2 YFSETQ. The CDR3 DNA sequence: TGCGCCACAAAAGGGAGGGCGGACCCTGGAGATACGCAGTATTTT. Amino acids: CATKGRADPGDTQYF.

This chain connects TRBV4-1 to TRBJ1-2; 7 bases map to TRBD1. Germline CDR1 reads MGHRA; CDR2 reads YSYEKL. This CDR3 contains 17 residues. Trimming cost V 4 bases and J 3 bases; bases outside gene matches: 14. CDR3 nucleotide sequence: TGCGCCAGCAGCCTAGGAAGGTTAGGGGGCCAAGACTATGGCTACACCTTC. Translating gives CASSLGRLGGQDYGYTF.

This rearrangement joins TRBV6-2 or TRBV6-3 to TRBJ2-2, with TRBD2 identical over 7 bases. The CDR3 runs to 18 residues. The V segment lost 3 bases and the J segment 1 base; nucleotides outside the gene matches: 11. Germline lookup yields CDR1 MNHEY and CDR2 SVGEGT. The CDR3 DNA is TGTGCCAGCAGTTATTACTCGCGGGAGACTGTGAACACCGGGGAGCTGTTTTTT. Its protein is CASSYYSRETVNTGELFF.

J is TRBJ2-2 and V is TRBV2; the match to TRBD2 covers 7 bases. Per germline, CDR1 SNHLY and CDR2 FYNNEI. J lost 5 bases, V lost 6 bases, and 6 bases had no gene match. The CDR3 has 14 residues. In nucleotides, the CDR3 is TGTGCCAGCAGGCTAGCGGTCAAGACCGGGGAGCTGTTTTTT. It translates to CASRLAVKTGELFF.